What follows are 16 T cell receptor beta chains derived from one specimen sequenced in a study of tumor-infiltrating lymphocytes in primary liver carcinoma. Taking about 18-31 mg of unsorted bulk tissue, the authors co-extracted RNA and DNA. Production of TCR beta cDNA used roughly 500 ng total RNA together with a constant-region primer. The TCR beta library was amplified through three nested multiplex PCR rounds in a modified ARM-PCR procedure. For 10 cycles apiece, the opening two PCR rounds ran with TRBV1-TRBV30 forward primers and a C-beta reverse primer. TCRdb reanalysed the multiplex PCR reads using MiXCR and keeps one entry per CDR3 protein. Of under 200,000 distinct CDR3 sequences in the sample, 85% were seen once. The specimen was tumor tissue from primary liver carcinoma. These receptors came from a man aged 35 to 55 with primary liver carcinoma and hepatitis B virus infection.

This clonotype was seen repeatedly, ten times or more. This rearrangement joins TRBV30 to TRBJ2-7, with TRBD1 as a possible D gene (5 bases). Germline V lookup: CDR1 GTSNPN, CDR2 SVGIG (reference sequence). Trimming cost V 0 bases and J 6 bases, with 15 bases left between them. The CDR3 totals 14 residues. The CDR3 DNA sequence: TGTGCCTGGAGTGTTCCGGGCCCTAGGGGCGAGCAGTACTTC. This gives the protein CAWSVPGPRGEQYF.

About this clonotype: The junction departs from germline at one end; a sequencing error may be responsible. The chain employs TRBV12-3 or TRBV12-4 and TRBJ2-1, with TRBD2 matching 7 bases. The CDR3 contains 15 residues. The CDR3 is CTSSKAGDRWNEQFF. The CDR3 DNA follows: TGTACCAGCAGTAAGGCGGGGGACCGGTGGAATGAGCAGTTCTTC.

This chain connects TRBV4-3 to TRBJ2-1; the D is unclear. Trimming left V 2 bases short and J 5 bases short, with 16 bases between. CDR3 length: 16 amino acids. Germline CDR1 is LGHNA and CDR2 is YSLEER. The CDR3 nucleotides read TGCGCCAGCAGCCAAAATCGGAGCTGGATGCACAATGAGCAGTTCTTC. Its translation is CASSQNRSWMHNEQFF.

As concerns this clonotype: One junction end disagrees with the germline gene, perhaps due to a read error. The chain carries TRBV29-1 and TRBJ2-5, with D possibly TRBD2 on 5 matching bases. This CDR3 contains 15 residues. Germline loops: CDR1 SQVTM, CDR2 ANQGSEA. The CDR3 is CSVRTRVSWAEAQYF. DNA of the CDR3: TGCAGCGTTCGGACTCGCGTGAGTTGGGCAGAGGCCCAGTACTTC.

With respect to this clonotype: Its ends do not fully match the called genes, so a read error is possible. This sequence joins TRBV29-1 and TRBJ2-7; D possibly uses TRBD1 or TRBD2 (5 bases each). This CDR3 has 16 amino acids. The germline gives CDR1 SQVTM, CDR2 ANQGSEA. In DNA form, the CDR3 reads TGCAACACCATGACATCTGGGACCTGCACTCCCTACGGGCAGTACTTC. It specifies CNTMTSGTCTPYGQYF.

Comments on this clonotype: A read error may account for a junction end that differs from germline. The J gene is TRBJ1-2, the V gene TRBV11-1; D gene unclear. This CDR3 region has 14 residues. Germline lookup yields CDR1 SGHAT and CDR2 FQDESV (reference sequence). As DNA, the CDR3 is TGTGCCAACAACTTCAAGGAATTTGGCTATGGCTACAACTTC. It encodes CANNFKEFGYGYNF.

As regards this clonotype: Because the CDR3's place on the DNA is in doubt, the DNA is left out and the CDR3 is given as listed by TCRdb. The chain employs TRBV11-2 and TRBJ1-6; the tabulated D call, TRBD1, remains unverified against the DNA. Germline CDR1 and CDR2: SGHAT and FQNNGV. The CDR3 adds up to 16 amino acids, both ends counted. CDR3 residues: CTSRFAAGTANSPIHF.

Remarks on this clonotype: No conserved phenylalanine or tryptophan ends this CDR3, so it is likely a read error. The limits of the CDR3 on the DNA are not certain, so only TCRdb's listed CDR3 is given. The chain carries TRBV29-1 and TRBJ2-3. 12 amino acids form the CDR3, both terminal residues included. CDR1 and CDR2 from the germline V gene are SQVTM and ANQGSEA. The CDR3 loop is CSVDLGTDTLYL.

The rearrangement uses TRBV11-2 and TRBJ2-1; 7 positions agree with TRBD2. CDR3 length: 15 amino acids. Germline-derived CDR1 and CDR2 are SGHAT and FQNNGV. Unmatched junction bases numbered 18, after V lost 3 bases and J lost 16 bases. The CDR3 here is CASSFSGPFDNEPFF. The CDR3 DNA follows: TGTGCCAGCAGCTTTAGCGGGCCATTCGACAATGAGCCATTCTTC.

Comments on this clonotype: A read error may produce the germline difference seen at one junction end. The chain combines TRBV12-3 or TRBV12-4 with TRBJ1-1; D unresolved. The CDR3 contains 13 residues. The CDR3 DNA sequence: TGTGCCAGCATGATTCGAATTAACACAGAAGCTTTCTTT. It yields the protein CASMIRINTEAFF.

Remarks on this clonotype: At one of its ends the junction is not consistent with the germline gene, which may arise from a read error. The genes are TRBV5-1 and TRBJ2-2; D is ambiguous. Per germline, CDR1 SGHRS and CDR2 YFSETQ. This CDR3 region has 14 residues. CDR3 sequence reads: CASSMERNTEELFF. The CDR3 coding sequence is TGCGCCAGCAGCATGGAACGGAACACCGAGGAGCTGTTTTTT.

In the case of this clonotype: Germline and junction disagree at one end, which may indicate a read error. The chain is built from TRBV4-1 and TRBJ2-2; the D gene is possibly TRBD1 (5 bases). The CDR3 runs 15 residues. CDR1 and CDR2 (germline): MGHRA, YSYEKL. The CDR3: CASSHGAVNTGELFF. In DNA form, the CDR3 reads TGCGCCAGTAGCCATGGGGCCGTTAACACCGGGGAGCTGTTTTTT.

V and J are TRBV11-2 and TRBJ1-1; no clear D. V was trimmed by 0 bases and J by 2 bases, leaving 4 bases between them. The CDR3 loop spans 13 amino acids. Germline V CDR1 and CDR2: SGHAT, FQNNGV. The CDR3: CASSLDFNTEAFF. CDR3 DNA: TGTGCCAGCAGCTTAGACTTCAACACTGAAGCTTTCTTT.

The rearrangement joins TRBV28 to TRBJ1-1; weak D call: TRBD1 (5 bases). This CDR3 region has 16 residues. Germline CDR1 is MDHEN and CDR2 is SYDVKM. Trimming removed 8 bases from V and 11 bases from J, with 30 bases in between. For the CDR3, the DNA is TGTGCCAGCCGGGGGAGATTGGGGGAGGGTAACACTGGTGCTTTCTTT. Its translation: CASRGRLGEGNTGAFF.

Points on this clonotype: The junction departs from germline at one end; a sequencing error may be responsible. The gene calls are TRBV4-2 and TRBJ2-7; D may be TRBD1 (6 bases). This CDR3 region has 14 residues. Germline-derived CDR1 and CDR2 are LGHNA and YNFKEQ. The CDR3 coding sequence is TGTACCAGCAGCCTTACAGGGACAACCTACGAGCAGTACTTC. Amino acid sequence: CTSSLTGTTYEQYF.

The chain has TRBV5-1 and TRBJ2-2; D unresolved. The V end lost 5 bases, the J end lost 0 bases, and 11 bases lay between the germline ends. The germline CDR1 and CDR2 sequences are SGHRS and YFSETQ. CDR3 length equals 15 residues. CDR3 DNA sequence: TGCGCCAGCAGTTCTGCGGCTTCGAACACCGGGGAGCTGTTTTTT. Translated, it gives CASSSAASNTGELFF.